The subject of this entry is one TCR beta chain. Antigen: not known. The sample originates from a study of PD-1 blockade in mismatch repair-deficient tumors. Whole-study context: Enrolled about 2013-2017, patients had progressing, pretreated mismatch repair-deficient cancers of approximately 13 types. Findings and limits, study-wide: Tumor-resident clones, often undetectable pretreatment in blood, expanded then contracted after pembrolizumab.

Sequencing used immunoSEQ multiplex PCR; TCRdb keeps in-frame clones, though not all of them. The repertoire includes 60,000 to 70,000 clones, approximately 90% of them detected once, and approximately 14% sits in the top ten. This CDR3 spans 17 amino acids. CDR1 is ENHRY, CDR2 SYGVKD, per germline. V lost 6 bases to trimming and J lost 3 bases, with 23 bases between them. The V call is TRBV10-3, the J call TRBJ1-1, with D tentatively TRBD1 (5 bases). The sequence was collected from an adult with mismatch repair-deficient cancer. The sequenced sample was peripheral blood, obtained 52 weeks after starting pembrolizumab. CDR3 DNA sequence: TGTGCCATCAGGGAAGTCGGGGGGGTGGCTTTGGACACTGAAGCTTTCTTT. Translation: CAIREVGGVALDTEAFF.